The 18 T cell receptor beta chains presented below share a single source sample, sequenced in a study of PD-1 blockade in classical Hodgkin lymphoma. Time point denoted: newly diagnosed, previously untreated cHL patient sample. Isolated CD8+ T cells were derived from thawed PBMCs through magnetic negative selection. This table comes from immunoSEQ multiplex PCR, and its TCRdb copy is limited to in-frame clones, with some not included. The table has some 21,000 clones, more than 75% seen once; the top ten hold about 7%. Sequencing used CD8+ T cells from blood. All receptors come from a human donor with classical Hodgkin lymphoma.

V and J are TRBV9 and TRBJ2-7, with a tentative D call TRBD2 (5 bases). From germline, CDR1 is SGDLS and CDR2 YYNGEE. There are 12 residues in the CDR3. The V gene lost 1 base and the J gene lost 4 bases, with 6 bases spanning the gap. The CDR3 DNA reads TGTGCCAGCAGCGTAACGGGATACGAGCAGTACTTC. Protein product: CASSVTGYEQYF. Supplemented by reference TRBV9 and TRBJ2-7, the full variable domain reads DSGVTQTPKHLITATGQRVTLRCSPRSGDLSVYWYQQSLDQGLQFLIQYYNGEERAKGNILERFSAQQFPDLHSELNLSSLELGDSALYFCASSVTGYEQYFGPGTRLTVT.

This clone has more than one count but fewer than ten. The chain carries TRBV9 and TRBJ1-1; no reliable D call. Germline V gene sequence: CDR1 SGDLS, CDR2 YYNGEE. The CDR3 length is 13 residues. V dropped 2 bases and J dropped 3 bases, with 8 bases sitting between them. CDR3 DNA sequence: TGTGCCAGCAGCGTGAAGGTCGACACTGAAGCTTTCTTT. Translating gives CASSVKVDTEAFF.

J is TRBJ2-7 and V is TRBV27; 10 nucleotides agree with TRBD2. V shed 3 bases and J 4 bases; nucleotides not matched to a gene: 3. Germline V gene data show CDR1 as MNHEY and CDR2 as SMNVEV (reference sequence). CDR3 length: 14 residues. In DNA form, the CDR3 reads TGTGCCAGCAGTTTCTCGACTAGCGGGTACGAGCAGTACTTC. This translates into CASSFSTSGYEQYF.

This clone was seen only once. V usage is TRBV5-5 and J usage is TRBJ1-1; no reliable D call. V lost 1 base and J 2 bases, leaving 9 bases between the germline ends. The CDR3 is 14 residues long. Germline assignment: CDR1 SGHKS and CDR2 YYEKEE (reference sequence). The CDR3 nucleotides read TGTGCCAGCAGCTTGAGACGGGCTAACACTGAAGCTTTCTTT. Translating gives CASSLRRANTEAFF.

The rearrangement uses TRBV18 and TRBJ2-7; D is uncertain. The V end was cut by 1 base, the J end by 7 bases, with 8 bases between. This CDR3 comprises 12 residues. Looked up from germline, CDR1 is KGHSH and CDR2 is LQKENI. CDR3 bases: TGTGCCAGCTCACCACGGAATGGGGAGCAGTACTTC. This encodes CASSPRNGEQYF.

V is TRBV18 and J is TRBJ2-5; the D gene could be TRBD1 or TRBD2 (6 bases each). In germline, CDR1 is KGHSH, CDR2 LQKENI. Trimming removed 6 bases at V and 2 bases at J, with 19 bases between. CDR3 length: 16 residues. In DNA, the CDR3 is TGTGCCAGCTCGCTCTCCCGGGGGCGGCCACAAGAGACCCAGTACTTC. Its protein product is CASSLSRGRPQETQYF.

The chain combines TRBV7-2 with TRBJ2-3, with 9 bases fitting TRBD2. V shed 3 bases, J shed 3 bases, and the junction held 1 base outside the gene matches. Germline CDR1 is SGHTA and CDR2 is FQGNSA. The CDR3 covers 14 residues. The CDR3 DNA sequence: TGTGCCAGCAGCTTGGCGGGAGGGACAGATACGCAGTATTTT. Translation: CASSLAGGTDTQYF.

The J gene is TRBJ1-1, the V gene TRBV7-9, with D unclear. The ends were cut back, 1 base at V and 2 bases at J, with 8 bases in the middle. The CDR3 is 14 residues long. CDR1 is SEHNR, CDR2 FQNEAQ, per germline (reference sequence). CDR3 sequence: CASSLGQVNTEAFF. CDR3 sequence (DNA): TGTGCCAGCAGCTTAGGCCAAGTTAACACTGAAGCTTTCTTT.

The genes are TRBV29-1 and TRBJ2-3; perhaps D is TRBD1 or TRBD2 (5 bases each). Germline assignment: CDR1 SQVTM and CDR2 ANQGSEA. V was cut by 8 bases and J by 3 bases, with 15 bases left in between. The CDR3 runs 13 residues. The CDR3 reads CSLQLWGTDTQYF. CDR3 nucleotide sequence: TGCAGCCTCCAACTTTGGGGGACAGATACGCAGTATTTT.

This clone has a single count. V usage is TRBV5-6 and J usage is TRBJ2-1, with D possibly being TRBD1 (5 bases). The germline CDR1 and CDR2 sequences are SGHDT and YYEEEE. V lost 3 bases to trimming and J lost 3 bases, with 16 bases between them. The CDR3 runs to 16 residues. The CDR3 sequence is CASSYTPGSGYNEQFF. CDR3 coding DNA: TGTGCCAGCAGCTATACACCAGGGTCCGGCTACAATGAGCAGTTCTTC.

The genes are TRBV6-1 and TRBJ2-7, with 10 bases aligning to TRBD1. V gave up 6 bases and J gave up 1 base; unmatched junction bases: 3. CDR3 size: 14 residues. Germline values: CDR1 MNHNS, CDR2 SASEGT. The CDR3 DNA follows: TGTGCCAGCAGAGACAGGGGGCAGTCCTACGAGCAGTACTTC. As protein: CASRDRGQSYEQYF.

The chain employs TRBV5-1 and TRBJ2-6; D not certain. From germline, CDR1 is SGHRS and CDR2 YFSETQ. The V end was cut by 4 bases, the J end by 2 bases, with 10 bases between. The CDR3 covers 15 residues. CDR3 sequence: CASSHRYAGANVLTF. CDR3 DNA: TGCGCCAGCAGCCACCGGTACGCTGGGGCCAACGTCCTGACTTTC.

V gene TRBV9 combines with J gene TRBJ2-1, with D unclear. Germline assignment: CDR1 SGDLS and CDR2 YYNGEE. V lost 3 bases and J 7 bases, leaving 11 bases between the germline ends. CDR3 length: 13 amino acids. CDR3 sequence: CASSAEGENEQFF. CDR3 coding DNA: TGTGCCAGCAGCGCCGAAGGAGAGAATGAGCAGTTCTTC.

The chain links TRBV7-9 to TRBJ2-1; TRBD1 is a possible D gene (5 bases). This CDR3 region has 15 residues. Looked up from germline, CDR1 is SEHNR and CDR2 is FQNEAQ (reference sequence). Trimming removed 5 bases from V and 6 bases from J, with 17 bases in between. In DNA, the CDR3 is TGTGCCAGCAGCCCCAACGTCGGAAGGGGCAATGAGCAGTTCTTC. Amino acids: CASSPNVGRGNEQFF.

CDR3 in DNA: TGCAGCGTTGAGGACAGGGGGTACAATGAGCAGTTCTTC. This sequence encodes CSVEDRGYNEQFF. The rearrangement links TRBV29-1 to TRBJ2-1, with 10 bases matching TRBD1. The CDR3 runs 13 residues. V gave up 3 bases and J gave up 4 bases; unmatched junction bases: 0. CDR1 is SQVTM and CDR2 is ANQGSEA in the germline V gene.

V usage is TRBV10-1 and J usage is TRBJ2-3; D gene unclear. The CDR3 extends over 14 amino acids. Deletions cut 3 bases from V and 0 bases from J, with 7 bases between. Germline assignment: CDR1 WNHNN and CDR2 SYGVQD (reference sequence). The CDR3 region is CASSEQTSTDTQYF. CDR3 DNA sequence: TGCGCCAGCAGTGAACAGACCAGCACAGATACGCAGTATTTT.

V is TRBV27 and J is TRBJ2-2, with D possibly called TRBD1 or TRBD2 (7 bases each). Germline loops: CDR1 MNHEY, CDR2 SMNVEV (reference sequence). The CDR3 totals 15 residues. V lost 6 bases and J 5 bases, leaving 16 bases between the germline ends. The CDR3 DNA sequence: TGTGCCAGCAGGGGGGGGCAGGGGGGAACCGGGGAGCTGTTTTTT. Encoded protein: CASRGGQGGTGELFF.

With regard to this clone: An end of the junction differs from the germline gene, which may be a read error. The V call is TRBV28, the J call TRBJ1-1, with D hard to call. Germline-derived CDR1 and CDR2 are MDHEN and SYDVKM. The CDR3 has 13 residues. This CDR3 reads CASSLWMNTEAFF. CDR3 DNA: TGTGCCAGCAGTCTATGGATGAACACTGAAGCTTTCTTT.